The 28 T cell receptor beta chains below were found in one sample sequenced in a study of CD8+ T cells in alopecia areata. The treatment is: oral pan-JAK inhibitor, 5-10 mg twice daily. Extraction of RNA preceded its reverse transcription into cDNA, which served as the sequencing template. The table came from immunoSEQ multiplex PCR; TCRdb's copy has only in-frame clones and leaves some out. Among around 150,000 clones listed, approximately 62% were seen once. Sequencing was performed on CD4+ T cells sorted from blood, taken at week 24, from a patient treated with tofacitinib. The receptors here all came from a human donor with alopecia areata.

This chain uses TRBV19 with TRBJ1-2; tentatively, D is TRBD1 (5 bases). Germline V gene sequence: CDR1 LNHDA, CDR2 SQIVND (reference sequence). V was cut by 5 bases and J by 1 base, with 11 bases left in between. The CDR3 sequence is 14 residues long. The CDR3 loop reads CASSSSRGNYGYTF. DNA for the CDR3: TGTGCCAGTAGTTCGTCTAGGGGTAACTATGGCTACACCTTC.

The CDR3 loop is CASTPQLSSYNEQFF. In DNA form, the CDR3 reads TGTGCCAGCACCCCACAGCTTAGCTCCTACAATGAGCAGTTCTTC. This sequence joins TRBV6-5 and TRBJ2-1; D is undetermined. CDR3 size: 15 residues. V was cut by 7 bases and J by 0 bases, with 13 bases left in between. The germline V gene encodes CDR1 MNHEY and CDR2 SVGAGI.

The chain recombines TRBV5-1 with TRBJ2-5; 9 bases are shared with TRBD1. The CDR3 is made up of 14 amino acids. Trimming removed 4 bases from V and 2 bases from J; junction bases left unmatched: 3. Per the germline V gene, CDR1 is SGHRS and CDR2 is YFSETQ. CDR3 residues: CASSHGTGQETQYF. The CDR3 coding sequence is TGCGCCAGCAGCCACGGGACAGGGCAAGAGACCCAGTACTTC.

J is TRBJ2-3 and V is TRBV7-2; TRBD2 aligns across 11 bases. The CDR3 loop spans 16 amino acids. V dropped 5 bases and J dropped 2; count of bases not matched to a gene: 6. The germline gives CDR1 SGHTA, CDR2 FQGNSA. CDR3 sequence (DNA): TGTGCCAGCAGCGCGAGACTAGCGGGACCCACAGATACGCAGTATTTT. Protein sequence: CASSARLAGPTDTQYF.

The DNA of the CDR3 is TGCAGCGTTGGACTACCCCGAGATACGCAGTATTTT. Amino acid sequence: CSVGLPRDTQYF. The chain combines TRBV29-1 with TRBJ2-3, with D possibly being TRBD2 (5 bases). The CDR3 is 12 amino acids. Germline V gene data show CDR1 as SQVTM and CDR2 as ANQGSEA. V shed 4 bases and J shed 5 bases, with 10 bases lying between them.

In the case of this clone: One end of the junction is discordant with germline, which a read error may explain. The chain employs TRBV4-1 and TRBJ1-2; maybe TRBD1 (5 bases). The CDR3 covers 19 residues. Germline V CDR1 and CDR2: MGHRA, YSYEKL. CDR3 nucleotide sequence: TGCGCCAGCAGCCAAGTAGCAGAGGCTGTGGCAGGGACTAATTATGGCTACACCTTC. Translation gives CASSQVAEAVAGTNYGYTF.

Here the CDR3 reads CSVEGAGVVTGELFF. CDR3 nucleotide sequence: TGCAGCGTTGAGGGGGCAGGGGTTGTCACCGGGGAGCTGTTTTTT. The V and J genes are TRBV29-1 and TRBJ2-2; D might be TRBD1 (6 bases). The CDR3 spans 15 residues. The germline V and J ends were trimmed by 3 bases and 4 bases, with 15 bases remaining between them. The germline V gene has CDR1 SQVTM and CDR2 ANQGSEA.

This clone appeared a few times. This rearrangement joins TRBV2 to TRBJ1-3, with D unclear. Germline loops: CDR1 SNHLY, CDR2 FYNNEI. This CDR3 has 14 amino acids. V gave up 5 bases and J gave up 0 bases, with 8 bases separating them. CDR3 bases: TGTGCCAGCAGTTACAGTATCTCTGGAAACACCATATATTTT. It is translated as CASSYSISGNTIYF. The full variable domain, completed using reference TRBV2 and TRBJ1-3, is EPEVTQTPSHQVTQMGQEVILRCVPISNHLYFYWYRQILGQKVEFLVSFYNNEISEKSEIFDDQFSVERPDGSNFTLKIRSTKLEDSAMYFCASSYSISGNTIYFGEGSWLTVV.

CDR3 bases: TGTGCCTGGGAGGGGACAGAGATACATGCTGGGGCCAACGTCCTGACTTTC. Its translation: CAWEGTEIHAGANVLTF. This rearrangement joins TRBV30 to TRBJ2-6, with 7 bases identical to TRBD1. With V trimmed by 5 bases and J by 2 bases, 12 bases remained unmatched. CDR3 length: 17 residues. CDR1 is GTSNPN, CDR2 SVGIG, per germline (reference sequence).

This chain joins TRBV30 and TRBJ1-4, with D tentatively TRBD1 (6 bases). The CDR3 has 14 amino acids. The germline CDR1 and CDR2 sequences are GTSNPN and SVGIG (reference sequence). V was trimmed by 3 bases and J by 4 bases, leaving 12 bases between them. The CDR3 here is CAWRIQGVNEKLFF. In nucleotides, the CDR3 is TGTGCCTGGAGGATACAGGGAGTTAATGAAAAACTGTTTTTT.

The genes are TRBV20-1 and TRBJ2-1; D gene unclear. V was pared by 3 bases and J by 12 bases, with 12 bases between. Germline V gives CDR1 DFQATT, CDR2 SNEGSKA (reference sequence). The CDR3 is 11 residues long. The CDR3 is CSASVRGWQFF. For the CDR3, the DNA is TGCAGTGCTAGTGTCCGTGGTTGGCAGTTCTTC.

The rearrangement uses TRBV25-1 and TRBJ1-2, with 8 bases lining up with TRBD1. Germline CDR1 MGHDK, CDR2 SYGVNS. V was clipped by 7 bases and J by 8 bases; unmatched bases: 9. CDR3 length: 13 amino acids. DNA for the CDR3: TGTGCCAGCACACGGACAGGGTCGAGCGGCTACACCTTC. Its protein is CASTRTGSSGYTF.

This chain joins TRBV9 and TRBJ2-7; TRBD2 might be the D (5 bases). The CDR3 contains 15 residues. V was clipped by 0 bases and J by 7 bases, with 17 bases between them. CDR1 is SGDLS and CDR2 is YYNGEE in the germline V gene. The DNA for the CDR3 is TGTGCCAGCAGCGTAGGGGTCGCCAGGACGGGGGAGCAGTACTTC. This encodes CASSVGVARTGEQYF.

The chain carries TRBV23-1 and TRBJ1-2; D unresolved. TRBV23-1 is an open reading frame, and its role is uncertain. The CDR3 spans 14 residues. V was cut by 3 bases and J by 7 bases, with 15 bases left in between. The CDR3 here is CASSHPGQDLGYTF. The CDR3 region has the DNA TGCGCCAGCAGTCATCCCGGGCAGGACCTTGGCTACACCTTC.

The rearrangement uses TRBV7-2 and TRBJ2-7; D remains ambiguous. Germline lookup yields CDR1 SGHTA and CDR2 FQGNSA. The CDR3 covers 15 residues. V gave up 1 base and J gave up 3 bases, with 13 bases separating them. This chain's CDR3 is CASSLGPGQNYEQYF. The CDR3, as DNA: TGTGCCAGCAGCTTAGGACCTGGTCAGAACTACGAGCAGTACTTC.

The rearrangement uses TRBV2 and TRBJ1-6; tentative D call: TRBD1 (5 bases). The CDR3 totals 13 residues. The germline V and J ends were trimmed by 6 bases and 7 bases, with 10 bases remaining between them. Germline V lookup: CDR1 SNHLY, CDR2 FYNNEI. The CDR3 DNA reads TGTGCCAGCAGGGGGACGGGGAATTCACCCCTCCACTTT. Its protein product is CASRGTGNSPLHF. The full variable domain, with the rest looked up from reference TRBV2 and TRBJ1-6, is EPEVTQTPSHQVTQMGQEVILRCVPISNHLYFYWYRQILGQKVEFLVSFYNNEISEKSEIFDDQFSVERPDGSNFTLKIRSTKLEDSAMYFCASRGTGNSPLHFGNGTRLTVT.

On this clone: In the same sample, other DNA sequences code for this CDR3. The rearrangement links TRBV15 to TRBJ2-7; no clear D. V was shortened by 0 bases and J by 4 bases, with 10 bases between the two germline ends. This CDR3 has 14 amino acids. Germline V lookup: CDR1 LNHNV, CDR2 YYDKDF (reference sequence). The CDR3 here is CATSRDPGPYEQYF. In DNA form, the CDR3 reads TGTGCCACCAGCAGAGATCCAGGTCCGTACGAGCAGTACTTC.

The chain combines TRBV5-1 with TRBJ1-3; 7 nucleotides align to TRBD1. CDR3 length equals 15 residues. Germline CDR1 SGHRS, CDR2 YFSETQ. V trimming: 0 bases; J trimming: 2 bases; junction bases outside the gene matches: 2. CDR3 DNA sequence: TGCGCCAGCAGCTTGGGAGACAGGGCTGGAAACACCATATATTTT. This gives the protein CASSLGDRAGNTIYF. Looking up the rest from reference TRBV5-1 and TRBJ1-3 gives the full variable domain: KAGVTQTPRYLIKTRGQQVTLSCSPISGHRSVSWYQQTPGQGLQFLFEYFSETQRNKGNFPGRFSGRQFSNSRSEMNVSTLELGDSALYLCASSLGDRAGNTIYFGEGSWLTVV.

J is TRBJ1-4 and V is TRBV2, with D maybe TRBD1 (5 bases). Germline lookup yields CDR1 SNHLY and CDR2 FYNNEI. The V end lost 1 base, the J end lost 11 bases, and 11 bases lay between the germline ends. This CDR3 has 13 amino acids. CDR3 sequence: CASSEGGRGKLFF. The CDR3 nucleotides read TGTGCCAGCAGTGAAGGAGGTCGGGGGAAACTGTTTTTT.

The J gene is TRBJ1-1, the V gene TRBV5-6; no clear D gene. Trimming removed 1 base from V and 6 bases from J, with 10 bases in between. The CDR3 is 13 residues long. The germline V gene encodes CDR1 SGHDT and CDR2 YYEEEE. The CDR3 loop is CASSLTRPAEAFF. For the CDR3, the DNA is TGTGCCAGCAGCTTGACCCGGCCGGCTGAAGCTTTCTTT.

CDR3 loop: CATRLAYGYTF. As DNA, the CDR3 is TGTGCCACCAGGCTGGCCTATGGCTACACCTTC. The chain couples TRBV6-5 to TRBJ1-2, with D unclear. V was cut by 10 bases and J by 4 bases, with 10 bases left in between. The CDR3 is 11 amino acids. Germline V lookup: CDR1 MNHEY, CDR2 SVGAGI.

This clone was found a few times. This chain links TRBV29-1 with TRBJ1-1, with TRBD1 as a possible D gene (5 bases). This CDR3 has 15 amino acids. Trimming shortened V by 5 bases and J by 0 bases, and 16 bases separated the two germline ends. The germline CDR1 and CDR2 sequences are SQVTM and ANQGSEA. The CDR3 here is CSVIRSDTLNTEAFF. For the CDR3, the DNA is TGCAGCGTTATCCGATCGGACACCTTGAACACTGAAGCTTTCTTT.

This clone was seen a handful of times. The gene calls are TRBV7-8 and TRBJ2-3; 10 positions match TRBD2. The CDR3 contains 16 residues. V dropped 3 bases and J dropped 4; count of bases not matched to a gene: 7. Germline V gene lookup returns CDR1 SGHVS and CDR2 FQNEAQ. In DNA, the CDR3 is TGTGCCAGCAGCTTTTGGACTAGCGGAACGTCAGATACGCAGTATTTT. This translates into CASSFWTSGTSDTQYF.

This clone was detected a few times. The rearrangement links TRBV5-1 to TRBJ1-1; 7 positions match TRBD1. Germline trimming cut 1 base from V and 0 bases from J; bases unmatched to any gene: 15. The CDR3 runs 19 residues. CDR1 and CDR2 (germline): SGHRS, YFSETQ. CDR3 sequence: CASSLRAAAGQTMNTEAFF. Here the CDR3 DNA reads TGCGCCAGCAGCTTGAGGGCTGCGGCGGGACAGACCATGAACACTGAAGCTTTCTTT.

This clone was detected only a few times. The rearrangement joins TRBV5-4 to TRBJ1-4, with a tentative D call TRBD1 (6 bases). The CDR3 is made up of 16 amino acids. The V and J ends lost 4 bases and 0 bases respectively, with 13 bases between them. Germline V gene lookup returns CDR1 SGHNT and CDR2 YYREEE (reference sequence). The DNA for the CDR3 is TGTGCCAGCAGCGGCGGGACACTAGCAACTAATGAAAAACTGTTTTTT. This encodes CASSGGTLATNEKLFF. The whole variable domain, remainder taken from reference TRBV5-4 and TRBJ1-4, is ETGVTQSPTHLIKTRGQQVTLRCSSQSGHNTVSWYQQALGQGPQFIFQYYREEENGRGNFPPRFSGLQFPNYSSELNVNALELDDSALYLCASSGGTLATNEKLFFGSGTQLSVL.

V usage is TRBV30 and J usage is TRBJ2-5; D possibly matches TRBD1 or TRBD2 (6 bases each). Per germline, CDR1 GTSNPN and CDR2 SVGIG (reference sequence). The germline V and J ends were trimmed by 0 bases and 4 bases, with 15 bases remaining between them. This CDR3 comprises 15 residues. CDR3 sequence reads: CAWSVNGGRRETQYF. The CDR3 DNA sequence: TGTGCCTGGAGTGTAAACGGGGGCCGGCGAGAGACCCAGTACTTC.

This clone was counted only a few times. This chain uses TRBV4-1 with TRBJ2-1; 9 bases agree with TRBD1. V was clipped by 0 bases and J by 5 bases; unmatched bases: 8. This CDR3 has 17 residues. Looked up from germline, CDR1 is MGHRA and CDR2 is YSYEKL. CDR3 coding DNA: TGCGCCAGCAGCCAAGATCTACAGGGGGCAGGTGACAATGAGCAGTTCTTC. Encoded protein: CASSQDLQGAGDNEQFF.

DNA of the CDR3: TGTGCCAGCAGCTTAACCGGCAGGGTCAATGAGCAGTTCTTC. This codes for CASSLTGRVNEQFF. The chain joins TRBV7-3 to TRBJ2-1; D perhaps matches TRBD1 (5 bases). V was clipped by 0 bases and J by 6 bases, with 9 bases between them. The CDR3 has 14 residues. Germline V gives CDR1 SGHTA, CDR2 FQGTGA.